This entry lists 24 T cell receptor beta chains sequenced from one sample in a study of T cell changes during pregnancy in multiple sclerosis. The assay was immunoSEQ multiplex PCR, and TCRdb's table has in-frame clones only and misses some. The sample contains some 110,000 clones, roughly nine tenths of which appear only once. The source was peripheral blood, collected in the third trimester of pregnancy. The receptor set was obtained from a female donor with multiple sclerosis, enrolled in a pregnancy study.

The rearrangement links TRBV5-5 to TRBJ1-2; no firm D call. CDR1 is SGHKS and CDR2 is YYEKEE in the germline V gene (reference sequence). Trimming took off 0 bases at V and 8 bases at J, with 11 bases between the two ends. The length of the CDR3 is 13 residues. CDR3 region: CASSLASALGYTF. In DNA, the CDR3 is TGTGCCAGCAGCTTGGCCTCAGCACTAGGCTACACCTTC.

The chain has TRBV28 and TRBJ2-7; D ambiguous. The CDR3 extends over 13 amino acids. V gave up 6 bases and J gave up 1 base, with 10 bases separating them. From germline, CDR1 is MDHEN and CDR2 SYDVKM. DNA of the CDR3: TGTGCCAGCAGGAAACTCCCTTCCTACGAGCAGTACTTC. Amino acid sequence: CASRKLPSYEQYF.

This chain joins TRBV19 and TRBJ1-4, with 8 bases matching TRBD1. V dropped 8 bases and J dropped 14; count of bases not matched to a gene: 19. The CDR3 spans 15 residues. CDR1 LNHDA and CDR2 SQIVND come from the germline V gene (reference sequence). The CDR3 region is CASSRPGQVTSWLFF. CDR3 nucleotides: TGTGCCAGTTCGCGACCGGGACAGGTAACTTCATGGCTGTTTTTT.

The chain carries TRBV9 and TRBJ2-7, with TRBD2 matching over 8 bases. From germline, CDR1 is SGDLS and CDR2 YYNGEE. The J segment lost 5 bases and the V segment lost 0 bases, leaving 4 bases of the junction unmatched. This CDR3 comprises 14 residues. The CDR3 bases are TGTGCCAGCAGCGTAGCCCCAGCGGGAGACGAGCAGTACTTC. The encoded protein is CASSVAPAGDEQYF.

V usage is TRBV6-5 and J usage is TRBJ1-2; maybe TRBD1 (6 bases). This CDR3 region has 14 residues. Germline V lookup: CDR1 MNHEY, CDR2 SVGAGI. The V gene lost 6 bases and the J gene lost 4 bases, with 15 bases spanning the gap. CDR3 in DNA: TGTGCCAGCAGCGCCTACAGGGCCCTCTATGGCTACACCTTC. It encodes CASSAYRALYGYTF.

The chain links TRBV6-4 to TRBJ1-5; 10 nucleotides agree with TRBD1. The trim removed 4 bases at V and 4 bases at J, leaving 7 bases unmatched. The CDR3 runs to 16 residues. Germline CDR1 reads MRHNA; CDR2 reads SNTAGT. DNA for the CDR3: TGTGCCAGCAGTGTCTCCGACAGGGGGCGTAATCAGCCCCAGCATTTT. It codes for CASSVSDRGRNQPQHF.

The V gene is TRBV6-6, the J gene TRBJ1-2; 11 nucleotides align to TRBD1. V lost 7 bases and J lost 0; bases outside the gene matches: 7. The CDR3 spans 16 residues. Germline CDR1 and CDR2: MNHNY and SVGAGI (reference sequence). DNA of the CDR3: TGTGCCAGCATGGGGGACAGGGGGACTCCTAACTATGGCTACACCTTC. Translated: CASMGDRGTPNYGYTF.

V and J are TRBV5-5 and TRBJ1-5; 8 bases are a match to TRBD1. CDR1 and CDR2 (germline): SGHKS, YYEKEE (reference sequence). The junction had 6 bases not matched to a gene; V was cut back by 4 bases and J by 3 bases. The CDR3 runs 15 residues. The CDR3, as DNA: TGTGCCAGCAGCCCCCGGACAGGGCCCAATCAGCCCCAGCATTTT. Translated, it gives CASSPRTGPNQPQHF.

CDR3 coding DNA: TGCGCCAGCAGCTTGGACCGAACCAAAACAAGAAACACTGAAGCTTTCTTT. This encodes CASSLDRTKTRNTEAFF. The chain combines TRBV5-1 with TRBJ1-1; D unresolved. V was pared by 0 bases and J by 2 bases, with 17 bases between. Germline assignment: CDR1 SGHRS and CDR2 YFSETQ. The CDR3 consists of 17 residues.

The V and J genes are TRBV2 and TRBJ1-1; 8 bases line up with TRBD1. Germline CDR1 is SNHLY and CDR2 is FYNNEI. This CDR3 has 15 residues. Trimming at V came to 7 bases and at J to 0 bases, leaving 7 bases not matched to a gene. The CDR3 DNA is TGTGCCAGCACTCAGGACAGGGCCATGAACACTGAAGCTTTCTTT. Its protein product is CASTQDRAMNTEAFF.

This clone was counted once. CDR3 nucleotides: TGTGCCAGCAGCCCGTTGAATAGGGGTTACACCTTC. Amino acids: CASSPLNRGYTF. The V and J genes are TRBV11-2 and TRBJ1-2; a weak D match, TRBD1 (5 bases). The germline V gene encodes CDR1 SGHAT and CDR2 FQNNGV. This CDR3 region has 12 residues. V was cut by 5 bases and J by 11 bases, with 15 bases left in between. Looking up the rest from reference TRBV11-2 and TRBJ1-2 gives the full variable domain: EAGVAQSPRYKIIEKRQSVAFWCNPISGHATLYWYQQILGQGPKLLIQFQNNGVVDDSQLPKDRFSAERLKGVDSTLKIQPAKLEDSAVYLCASSPLNRGYTFGSGTRLTVV.

The V call is TRBV21-1, the J call TRBJ1-4; the D segment call TRBD1 is taken from the table without a DNA check. TRBV21-1 constitutes a pseudogene. The CDR3 loop spans 15 amino acids. For the CDR3, the DNA is TGTGCCAGATCGACAGGGTCGAGAACTAATGAAAAACTGTTTTTT. Translation: CARSTGSRTNEKLFF.

The rearrangement joins TRBV5-4 to TRBJ2-1; 13 nucleotides match TRBD2. This CDR3 comprises 16 residues. Per germline, CDR1 SGHNT and CDR2 YYREEE (reference sequence). With 4 bases clipped from V and 7 bases from J, the junction kept 8 bases outside the gene matches. This chain's CDR3 is CASSVPGLAGPNEQFF. CDR3 in DNA: TGTGCCAGCAGCGTACCGGGACTAGCGGGGCCGAATGAGCAGTTCTTC.

The rearrangement joins TRBV7-3 to TRBJ1-1; tentative D call: TRBD1 (6 bases). Trimming cost V 6 bases and J 1 base, with 12 bases left between them. This CDR3 has 14 amino acids. The germline V gene has CDR1 SGHTA and CDR2 FQGTGA. The CDR3 DNA reads TGTGCCAGCAGTCCGGGGGGGGCGAACACTGAAGCTTTCTTT. The encoded protein is CASSPGGANTEAFF.

The chain uses TRBV5-1 and TRBJ2-3; D possibly corresponds to TRBD2 (5 bases). The CDR3 totals 15 residues. The germline CDR1 and CDR2 sequences are SGHRS and YFSETQ. The V end was cut by 0 bases, the J end by 4 bases, with 12 bases between. CDR3 DNA: TGCGCCAGCAGCTTGGACCCGGGGAGATCAGATACGCAGTATTTT. Amino acid sequence: CASSLDPGRSDTQYF.

This clone has a single count. The chain employs TRBV2 and TRBJ1-2; 8 bases map to TRBD1. CDR3 length: 15 amino acids. Germline V CDR1 and CDR2: SNHLY, FYNNEI. J lost 7 bases, V lost 4 bases, and 11 bases had no gene match. CDR3 amino acids: CASSGTGQGLGGYTF. CDR3 nucleotide sequence: TGTGCCAGCAGTGGAACCGGACAGGGCCTCGGTGGCTACACCTTC.

The sample holds one count of this clone. The gene calls are TRBV30 and TRBJ1-3; the D gene is possibly TRBD1 (5 bases). The CDR3 totals 16 residues. In germline, CDR1 is GTSNPN, CDR2 SVGIG (reference sequence). V gave up 1 base and J gave up 3 bases, with 16 bases separating them. The CDR3 DNA follows: TGTGCCTGGAGTGCCGCGGGGGGGGTCATTGGAAACACCATATATTTT. Translated: CAWSAAGGVIGNTIYF.

The gene calls are TRBV27 and TRBJ1-6, with 7 nucleotides matching TRBD1. CDR3 length equals 17 residues. Germline V gene data show CDR1 as MNHEY and CDR2 as SMNVEV (reference sequence). After removal of 0 bases from V and 3 bases from J, the junction contained 5 bases not matched to a gene. CDR3 residues: CASSLSYGQVYNSPLHF. For the CDR3, the DNA is TGTGCCAGCAGTTTATCCTATGGACAGGTCTATAATTCACCCCTCCACTTT.

V gene TRBV5-1 combines with J gene TRBJ1-4; unclear D gene. This CDR3 region has 16 residues. Germline V gives CDR1 SGHRS, CDR2 YFSETQ. Trimming stripped 4 bases from V and 2 bases from J, with 15 bases between. This CDR3 is CASSIVVGPTNEKLFF. In DNA form, the CDR3 reads TGCGCCAGCAGCATTGTCGTTGGCCCTACTAATGAAAAACTGTTTTTT.

The V and J genes are TRBV9 and TRBJ2-1; D might be TRBD1 (6 bases). The V gene lost 3 bases and the J gene lost 3 bases, with 13 bases spanning the gap. CDR1 and CDR2 from the germline V gene are SGDLS and YYNGEE. CDR3 length: 15 amino acids. In DNA, the CDR3 is TGTGCCAGCAGCGCCGATGGGGGCGTCTACAATGAGCAGTTCTTC. Translation gives CASSADGGVYNEQFF.

V is TRBV5-1 and J is TRBJ1-1; the D gene is possibly TRBD1 (6 bases). Deletions cut 1 base from V and 1 base from J, with 11 bases between. From germline, CDR1 is SGHRS and CDR2 YFSETQ. The CDR3 length is 15 residues. CDR3 sequence (DNA): TGCGCCAGCAGCTTGTGGGGCAGGGGGAACACTGAAGCTTTCTTT. This sequence encodes CASSLWGRGNTEAFF.

The genes are TRBV7-9 and TRBJ1-1; TRBD1 matches at 7 bases. V lost 5 bases and J lost 1; bases outside the gene matches: 7. Germline-derived CDR1 and CDR2 are SEHNR and FQNEAQ (reference sequence). This CDR3 is built from 15 residues. Here the CDR3 DNA reads TGTGCCAGCAGCCCTACAGGGGTGGGGAACACTGAAGCTTTCTTT. Protein: CASSPTGVGNTEAFF.

The rearrangement links TRBV5-4 to TRBJ2-7; 7 bases agree with TRBD2. J lost 2 bases, V lost 0 bases, and 8 bases had no gene match. The V gene's germline CDR1 is SGHNT and CDR2 YYREEE (reference sequence). The CDR3 has 16 residues. For the CDR3, the DNA is TGTGCCAGCAGCTTGGCCGCCGAGCGGGGTACCTACGAGCAGTACTTC. The encoded protein is CASSLAAERGTYEQYF.

The chain uses TRBV5-5 and TRBJ1-1; possibly TRBD1 for D (5 bases). Trimming removed 2 bases from V and 5 bases from J, with 10 bases in between. The CDR3 covers 13 residues. Germline-derived CDR1 and CDR2 are SGHKS and YYEKEE (reference sequence). CDR3 in DNA: TGTGCCAGCAGCTTTGTGGGGGGGACTGAAGCTTTCTTT. Protein: CASSFVGGTEAFF.